Below, one T cell receptor beta chain is given with its context. There are a few counts of this clone. Its antigen specificity is not known. Per-nucleotide qualities are absent, and no much larger clonotype sits a single base away. The sample is drawn from a study of blood T cell repertoires in COVID-19 (dated by TCRdb to 2019 to 2021). In terms of the full investigation: The collaborator samples originated in the United States, Italy and Spain and spanned the acute and convalescent phases of COVID-19. The prospective study material was composed of cDNA or gDNA derived from T cells, B-cell-depleted T cells, or PBMCs. Deeply sampled blood TCRbeta repertoires from subjects exposed to, actively infected with, or recovered from COVID-19 were included in the dataset. The repertoires were released in a freely available public database intended as a resource for research on the immune response to SARS-CoV-2. The samples were drawn from two sources: the first 160 participants of the ongoing ImmuneRACE study, and fewer than 1,500 subjects contributed by 6 global collaborators. Sample metadata almost always included a de-identified subject ID, COVID-19 status, age in years and sex. Where available, HLA class I and class II types were obtained from metadata supplied by the sample provider rather than from assay-based typing.

What the work shows at the level of the full study, not this receptor alone: The quantity of clinical and demographic metadata differed by source and by participant and was supplied without curation.

In the prospective study, participants were roughly 18 to 100 years old, resided in approximately 22 geographic areas of the United States, and were enrolled through a virtual design. To assign participants to cohorts, the prospective study relied on clinical history that participants themselves reported in a screening survey and a study questionnaire. Exposed participants had been in contact, within 2 weeks of entering the study, with a person who had a PCR-confirmed or clinician-diagnosed case of COVID-19. Mobile phlebotomists in the prospective study collected whole blood, serum and a nasopharyngeal or oropharyngeal swab from every participant. Participants in the prospective study had the option to provide additional blood draws and questionnaires over a roughly 2-month period. Blood samples from the prospective study were shipped frozen or at room temperature prior to DNA extraction. According to the germline V gene (reference sequence), CDR1 reads LNHDA and CDR2 reads SQIVND. V was cut back by 3 bases and J by 0 bases, leaving a gap of 9 bases between them. From the cysteine through the phenylalanine, the CDR3 covers 15 amino acids. Here the CDR3 DNA is all that survives: 45 bases in frame from base 1.

TCRbeta CDR3 regions were amplified from genomic DNA by means of the immunoSEQ Assay, a bias-controlled multiplex PCR. Under the source paper's analysis protocol: The number of nucleated cells in each sample was estimated from the amplification of reference gene primers within the assay. To quantify the absolute abundance of each unique TCRbeta CDR3 rearrangement, sequence reads were collapsed and filtered. Productive Simpson clonality was computed per sample as the square root of Simpson's diversity index over productive rearrangements. TCRdb carries this immuneACCESS record with in-frame sequences only. Its versions omit some clonotypes, under half of them owing to an unresolved V gene in the studies checked, with the rest unexplained. V, J and clone size reflect that table, while D and trimming were determined from the DNA. The sample has 200,000 to 300,000 clones on record, about four fifths of them singletons. Of the sample, 3% to 4.5% falls within the top ten clones.

The receptor's source is a woman in her thirties or forties who had been exposed to COVID-19. The sequence links TRBV19 to TRBJ2-1, and TRBD2 may be the D gene, going by 6 matching bases. The material sequenced was PBMCs or T cells enriched from blood (not recorded which). At the DNA level, the sequence is TGTGCCAGTAGTATGAGGACTACCTCCTACAATGAGCAGTTCTTC. This sequence encodes CASSMRTTSYNEQFF. The CDR3, completed at both ends by the reference TRBV19 and TRBJ2-1 genes, gives the full variable domain DGGITQSPKYLFRKEGQNVTLSCEQNLNHDAMYWYRQDPGQGLRLIYYSQIVNDFQKGDIAEGYSVSREKKESFPLTVTSAQKNPTAFYLCASSMRTTSYNEQFFGPGTRLTVL.